Each of the 25 T cell receptor beta chains below was sequenced from the same sample in a study of response to subunit inactivated influenza vaccine. TCRdb independently ran MiXCR on the RT-PCR reads; one entry per CDR3 protein. The sample lists more than 400,000 distinct CDR3 sequences, more than 7% occurring once. Sequencing was performed on PBMCs from blood, taken 23 months after vaccination. The receptors here all came from a man aged 50-75 years who received an inactivated influenza vaccine.

The rearrangement uses TRBV11-1 and TRBJ2-1; 7 bases are shared with TRBD1. V dropped 4 bases and J dropped 9; count of bases not matched to a gene: 15. CDR1 and CDR2 (germline): SGHAT, FQDESV (reference sequence). The CDR3 is made up of 16 amino acids. CDR3 sequence (DNA): TGTGCCAGCAGCTCTAGACAGGGAGACGTATTAGGTGAGCAGTTCTTC. This gives the protein CASSSRQGDVLGEQFF.

This chain joins TRBV20-1 and TRBJ1-5; tentatively, D is TRBD1 (5 bases). The CDR3 length is 16 residues. CDR1 is DFQATT, CDR2 SNEGSKA, per germline (reference sequence). Trimming cost V 0 bases and J 0 bases, with 12 bases left between them. The DNA for the CDR3 is TGCAGTGCTAGAGATCCAGCAGGGAATAGCAATCAGCCCCAGCATTTT. Translation gives CSARDPAGNSNQPQHF.

The chain carries TRBV27 and TRBJ2-7; 11 bases agree with TRBD2. Trimming at V came to 5 bases and at J to 3 bases, leaving 9 bases not matched to a gene. This CDR3 has 16 amino acids. The germline CDR1 and CDR2 sequences are MNHEY and SMNVEV (reference sequence). CDR3 sequence reads: CASSPSPLAGGYEQYF. The CDR3 nucleotides are TGTGCCAGCAGTCCGTCGCCCCTAGCGGGAGGCTACGAGCAGTACTTC.

The chain joins TRBV20-1 to TRBJ2-7, with D perhaps TRBD2 (5 bases). V lost 4 bases and J lost 4, with 14 bases in between. Germline V gene lookup returns CDR1 DFQATT and CDR2 SNEGSKA (reference sequence). CDR3 length: 13 amino acids. CDR3 sequence: CSAMGIGGYEQYF. The CDR3 nucleotides read TGCAGTGCTATGGGGATAGGAGGTTACGAGCAGTACTTC.

V is TRBV5-8 and J is TRBJ2-5, with D tentatively TRBD2 (6 bases). This CDR3 is built from 14 residues. Looked up from germline, CDR1 is SGHTS and CDR2 is YDEGEE. The V end was cut by 9 bases, the J end by 7 bases, with 22 bases between. CDR3: CAISSDWGKGTQYF. CDR3 sequence (DNA): TGTGCCATCTCTAGCGACTGGGGAAAGGGGACCCAGTACTTC.

This chain links TRBV27 with TRBJ2-3; the match to TRBD2 covers 12 bases. Germline V gene sequence: CDR1 MNHEY, CDR2 SMNVEV (reference sequence). CDR3 length equals 16 residues. The V and J ends lost 4 bases and 2 bases, in that order; junction bases with no gene match: 4. CDR3 sequence reads: CASSSGLAGTTDTQYF. The CDR3, as DNA: TGTGCCAGCAGTTCAGGACTAGCGGGAACCACAGATACGCAGTATTTT.

This clonotype was counted a few times. The chain is built from TRBV5-5 and TRBJ2-1; 8 nucleotides match TRBD2. V lost 0 bases and J lost 7; bases outside the gene matches: 9. The CDR3 contains 16 residues. Germline CDR1 reads SGHKS; CDR2 reads YYEKEE (reference sequence). CDR3 in amino acids: CASSLARASGQNEQFF. The CDR3 DNA follows: TGTGCCAGCAGCTTGGCGAGGGCTAGCGGGCAGAATGAGCAGTTCTTC.

This clonotype was observed many times. The chain employs TRBV28 and TRBJ2-5; possible D gene TRBD1, 5 bases. Looked up from germline, CDR1 is MDHEN and CDR2 is SYDVKM. CDR3 size: 13 residues. Trimming pared 6 bases from V and 5 bases from J, leaving 13 bases between. CDR3 in DNA: TGTGCCAGCAGATTCAGGGATCTGGAGACCCAGTACTTC. This translates into CASRFRDLETQYF.

This sequence joins TRBV10-3 and TRBJ1-1; 7 bases map to TRBD1. This CDR3 is 14 amino acids long. In germline, CDR1 is ENHRY, CDR2 SYGVKD. The J segment lost 4 bases and the V segment lost 7 bases, leaving 9 bases of the junction unmatched. This CDR3 is CAITHTTGVTEAFF. The CDR3 DNA reads as TGTGCCATCACACATACAACAGGGGTCACTGAAGCTTTCTTT.

This clonotype appeared a few times. The chain links TRBV6-5 to TRBJ2-2, with a tentative D call TRBD1 (5 bases). CDR3 length: 15 residues. In germline, CDR1 is MNHEY, CDR2 SVGAGI. The V and J ends lost 2 bases and 6 bases respectively, with 13 bases between them. The CDR3 region has the DNA TGTGCCAGCAGTTACGTTCCCCAGGGCGCCGGGGAGCTGTTTTTT. It specifies CASSYVPQGAGELFF.

The table lists this clonotype with a few counts. This chain connects TRBV10-3 to TRBJ1-1; the match to TRBD1 covers 9 bases. V shed 6 bases and J 4 bases; nucleotides not matched to a gene: 6. CDR3 length equals 14 residues. CDR1 ENHRY and CDR2 SYGVKD come from the germline V gene. The CDR3 reads CAIRRDRVTTEAFF. The CDR3 nucleotides read TGTGCCATCAGACGGGACAGGGTGACCACTGAAGCTTTCTTT.

This clonotype was recorded at least ten times. In nucleotides, the CDR3 is TGCAGTGCTAGAGATTCTGCGGGACAGAGTCAGCCCCAGCATTTT. It yields the protein CSARDSAGQSQPQHF. This chain uses TRBV20-1 with TRBJ1-5; 7 bases align to TRBD1. From germline, CDR1 is DFQATT and CDR2 SNEGSKA (reference sequence). The ends lost 0 bases at V and 6 bases at J; junction bases unmatched: 8. The CDR3 consists of 15 residues.

This clonotype was detected ten times or more. CDR3 residues: CASSWGQGNNQPQHF. In DNA form, the CDR3 reads TGTGCCAGCAGCTGGGGGCAGGGAAACAATCAGCCCCAGCATTTT. The chain joins TRBV7-2 to TRBJ1-5; possibly TRBD1 for D (6 bases). Germline V lookup: CDR1 SGHTA, CDR2 FQGNSA. Trimming removed 4 bases from V and 3 bases from J, with 13 bases in between. This CDR3 has 15 amino acids.

The chain is built from TRBV6-2 or TRBV6-3 and TRBJ2-7, with TRBD2 matching over 9 bases. Germline V CDR1 and CDR2: MNHEY, SVGEGT. CDR3 length: 16 residues. With V trimmed by 2 bases and J by 2 bases, 7 bases remained unmatched. This CDR3 reads CASSYASSGVAYEQYF. The CDR3 DNA sequence: TGTGCCAGCAGTTACGCGTCTAGCGGGGTTGCCTACGAGCAGTACTTC.

Regarding this clonotype: One end of the junction varies from germline; a read error may be responsible. This chain joins TRBV20-1 and TRBJ2-5; TRBD2 matches 10 bases. This CDR3 is built from 16 residues. CDR1 and CDR2 from the germline V gene are DFQATT and SNEGSKA (reference sequence). The DNA of the CDR3 is TGCAGTGCTAGGTCCGTTCTAGCGGGAGCTCAAGGGACCCAGTACTTC. As protein: CSARSVLAGAQGTQYF.

There are many counts of this clonotype. The rearrangement joins TRBV7-9 to TRBJ2-5, with D uncertain. V was pared by 4 bases and J by 4 bases, with 7 bases between. The length of the CDR3 is 12 residues. The V gene's germline CDR1 is SEHNR and CDR2 FQNEAQ (reference sequence). CDR3 in DNA: TGTGCCAGCAGCTCGGGCGGAGAGACCCAGTACTTC. Amino acids: CASSSGGETQYF.

This clonotype was seen ten or more times. V usage is TRBV6-2 or TRBV6-3 and J usage is TRBJ1-3; TRBD1 matches at 7 bases. The CDR3 is made up of 16 amino acids. V trimming: 7 bases; J trimming: 0 bases; junction bases outside the gene matches: 9. Germline loops: CDR1 MNHEY, CDR2 SVGEGT. The CDR3 is CASKPSGQVSGNTIYF. The CDR3 DNA is TGTGCCAGCAAGCCATCCGGACAGGTCTCTGGAAACACCATATATTTT.

This clonotype was observed a few times. The chain employs TRBV6-5 and TRBJ1-1; no clear D gene. The CDR3 is 11 residues long. V lost 7 bases, J lost 4 bases, and 7 bases lay in between. Looked up from germline, CDR1 is MNHEY and CDR2 is SVGAGI. In DNA, the CDR3 is TGTGCCAGCATCATAGCCACTGAAGCTTTCTTT. Its translation is CASIIATEAFF.

This clonotype has at least ten counts. V and J are TRBV3-1 and TRBJ2-5, with D hard to call. The CDR3 runs 12 residues. Germline values: CDR1 LGHDT, CDR2 YNNKEL (reference sequence). V was pared by 0 bases and J by 5 bases, with 4 bases between. CDR3 DNA: TGTGCCAGCAGCCAAGACCTGGAGACCCAGTACTTC. Translation gives CASSQDLETQYF.

This clonotype was picked up one time. The rearrangement links TRBV23-1 to TRBJ2-1; maybe TRBD2 (6 bases). TRBV23-1 falls under the ORF class, with uncertain function. The CDR3 covers 11 residues. V lost 2 bases, J lost 12 bases, and 8 bases lay in between. The CDR3 protein is CASSQAGLQFF. The DNA for the CDR3 is TGCGCCAGCAGTCAAGCGGGATTGCAGTTCTTC.

This chain uses TRBV29-1 with TRBJ2-5, with 7 bases aligning to TRBD1. The CDR3 extends over 14 amino acids. Trimming at V came to 6 bases and at J to 4 bases, leaving 11 bases not matched to a gene. Germline CDR1 is SQVTM and CDR2 is ANQGSEA. CDR3 coding DNA: TGCAGCGTATCACTAGGGGGCGCGGGAGAGACCCAGTACTTC. It is translated as CSVSLGGAGETQYF.

The genes are TRBV5-4 and TRBJ2-1, with 8 bases identical to TRBD2. The length of the CDR3 is 13 residues. Germline-derived CDR1 and CDR2 are SGHNT and YYREEE (reference sequence). With 3 bases clipped from V and 8 bases from J, the junction kept 4 bases outside the gene matches. The CDR3 DNA reads as TGTGCCAGCAGCTCGGGACTAGAGGATGAGCAGTTCTTC. Its protein is CASSSGLEDEQFF.

The rearrangement links TRBV3-1 to TRBJ2-2; D is perhaps TRBD2 (5 bases). The germline V gene has CDR1 LGHDT and CDR2 YNNKEL (reference sequence). This CDR3 contains 14 residues. Trimming shortened V by 1 base and J by 4 bases, and 7 bases separated the two germline ends. The CDR3 DNA reads TGTGCCAGCAGCCAAGTAGAGGGCACCGGGGAGCTGTTTTTT. As protein: CASSQVEGTGELFF.

This clonotype has only a few counts. Here the CDR3 reads CSARPTGTYTEAFF. CDR3 DNA: TGCAGTGCTAGGCCGACAGGGACCTACACTGAAGCTTTCTTT. V gene TRBV20-1 combines with J gene TRBJ1-1, with TRBD1 matching over 7 bases. The length of the CDR3 is 14 residues. Germline assignment: CDR1 DFQATT and CDR2 SNEGSKA (reference sequence). Trimming cost V 3 bases and J 3 bases; bases outside gene matches: 7.

This chain's CDR3 is CASSLSYGRGPGRNEQFF. The DNA for the CDR3 is TGTGCCAGCAGCTTGTCTTATGGGCGGGGTCCTGGGAGAAATGAGCAGTTCTTC. The chain carries TRBV5-5 and TRBJ2-1; perhaps TRBD2 as D (6 bases). This CDR3 is 18 amino acids long. Looked up from germline, CDR1 is SGHKS and CDR2 is YYEKEE (reference sequence). V was pared by 1 base and J by 7 bases, with 24 bases between.